A selection of T cell receptor beta chains follows, all from one sample in a study of breast tumors, draining lymph nodes, adjacent tissues. Each CDR3 protein gets one entry after TCRdb re-called the multiplex PCR reads with MiXCR. Among fewer than 150,000 distinct CDR3 sequences, approximately 22% were seen once, and the ten largest hold roughly 2%. The source material was axillary lymph node tissue. Source of these receptors: a female donor with breast cancer. Some clones in this sample may be carry-over from other donors' samples. Both conserved end residues are part of each CDR3. Fields, in order: J gene, clone size, V gene, D gene, CDR3 DNA, CDR3 protein. The D gene is left open where the match is weak. Size values are once, few and many counts, or a class for expanded clones, and some rows have none.

j_gene: TRBJ2-5
abundance: many
v_gene: TRBV7-9
d_gene: -
CDR3nt: TGTGCCAGCAGCTCATCTCAAGAGACCCAGTACTTC
CDR3aa: CASSSSQETQYF

j_gene: TRBJ2-5
abundance: -
v_gene: TRBV5-4
d_gene: TRBD2
CDR3nt: TGTGCCAGCAGCTCCATAGCGGGAGAGACCCAGTACTTC
CDR3aa: CASSSIAGETQYF

j_gene: TRBJ2-7
abundance: many
v_gene: TRBV5-1
d_gene: -
CDR3nt: TGCGCCAGCAGCTTGGGTCTAGCGCTCACCTACGAGCAGTACTTC
CDR3aa: CASSLGLALTYEQYF

j_gene: TRBJ2-3
abundance: many
v_gene: TRBV7-8
d_gene: TRBD1
CDR3nt: TGTGCCAGCAGCTTCCTCGGGGCAGGGGGCGTAGATACGCAGTATTTT
CDR3aa: CASSFLGAGGVDTQYF

j_gene: TRBJ2-7
abundance: many
v_gene: TRBV5-8
d_gene: TRBD1
CDR3nt: TGTGCCAGCAGCTTGGAGGGGACAGGGGACGAGCAGTACTTC
CDR3aa: CASSLEGTGDEQYF

j_gene: TRBJ2-7
abundance: -
v_gene: TRBV28
d_gene: -
CDR3nt: TGTGCCAGCAGTTTATTCGGGGAATTGCACGAGCAGTACTTC
CDR3aa: CASSLFGELHEQYF

j_gene: TRBJ1-1
abundance: -
v_gene: TRBV29-1
d_gene: -
CDR3nt: TGCAGCGTTGAATTGAGGGGGATGAACACTGAAGCTTTCTTT
CDR3aa: CSVELRGMNTEAFF

j_gene: TRBJ2-3
abundance: many
v_gene: TRBV2
d_gene: -
CDR3nt: TGTGCCAGCAGTGATGGGGGGGCAACCACAGATACGCAGTATTTT
CDR3aa: CASSDGGATTDTQYF

j_gene: TRBJ2-7
abundance: many
v_gene: TRBV7-8
d_gene: -
CDR3nt: TGTGCCAGCAGCCCTCACCGAGGACGGTACTACGAGCAGTACTTC
CDR3aa: CASSPHRGRYYEQYF

j_gene: TRBJ1-4
abundance: many
v_gene: TRBV29-1
d_gene: TRBD1
CDR3nt: TGCAGCGTTCCTGCACGAGGGGGCCCGAATGAAAAACTGTTTTTT
CDR3aa: CSVPARGGPNEKLFF

j_gene: TRBJ2-2
abundance: many
v_gene: TRBV5-1
d_gene: -
CDR3nt: TGCGCCAGCAAGGCCGGCAGCGCGAACACCGGGGAGCTGTTTTTT
CDR3aa: CASKAGSANTGELFF

j_gene: TRBJ2-3
abundance: many
v_gene: TRBV7-2
d_gene: -
CDR3nt: TGTGCCAGCAGTTCTAGCTCAGATACGCAGTATTTT
CDR3aa: CASSSSSDTQYF

j_gene: TRBJ2-6
abundance: many
v_gene: TRBV5-1
d_gene: TRBD2
CDR3nt: TGCGCCAGCAGCCAGCTAGCGGGAGGGTCCGAGGGCCTCTCTGGGGCCAACGTCCTGACTTTC
CDR3aa: CASSQLAGGSEGLSGANVLTF

j_gene: TRBJ2-2
abundance: -
v_gene: TRBV11-2
d_gene: TRBD2
CDR3nt: TGTGCCGGCAGGAGAGCGGGAGCAGGCACCGGGGAGCTGTTTTTT
CDR3aa: CAGRRAGAGTGELFF

j_gene: TRBJ2-7
abundance: many
v_gene: TRBV10-1
d_gene: -
CDR3nt: TGCGCCAGCAGTGAGTTTCGGGAGCCCTACGAGCAGTACTTC
CDR3aa: CASSEFREPYEQYF

j_gene: TRBJ1-4
abundance: -
v_gene: TRBV2
d_gene: -
CDR3nt: TGTGCCAGCAGGGGAGGGGCAGGGGTTGAAAAACTGTTTTTT
CDR3aa: CASRGGAGVEKLFF

j_gene: TRBJ2-5
abundance: -
v_gene: TRBV20-1
d_gene: TRBD2
CDR3nt: TGCAGTGCTAGAGCTGTACTAGCGGGAGAGGGGCCAGAGACCCAGTACTTC
CDR3aa: CSARAVLAGEGPETQYF

j_gene: TRBJ2-7
abundance: many
v_gene: TRBV30
d_gene: -
CDR3nt: TGTGCCTGGAGAGGGCTCCCCCACGAGCAGTACTTC
CDR3aa: CAWRGLPHEQYF

j_gene: TRBJ2-7
abundance: many
v_gene: TRBV15
d_gene: -
CDR3nt: TGTGCCACCAGCAGGGACCAATACTACGAGCAGTACTTC
CDR3aa: CATSRDQYYEQYF

j_gene: TRBJ2-5
abundance: -
v_gene: TRBV19
d_gene: -
CDR3nt: TGTGCCAGTAGTATGACGCAGGGGCCCCAAGAGACCCAGTACTTC
CDR3aa: CASSMTQGPQETQYF

j_gene: TRBJ1-4
abundance: many
v_gene: TRBV20-1
d_gene: -
CDR3nt: TGCAGTGCTAGAGATGAGTTTGCAACTAATGAAAAACTGTTTTTT
CDR3aa: CSARDEFATNEKLFF

j_gene: TRBJ2-7
abundance: many
v_gene: TRBV5-5
d_gene: TRBD2
CDR3nt: TGTGCCAGCAGCTCCGGGACTAGCGGGTCCCCTAGAGGGCACGAGCAGTACTTC
CDR3aa: CASSSGTSGSPRGHEQYF

j_gene: TRBJ2-7
abundance: many
v_gene: TRBV20-1
d_gene: TRBD1
CDR3nt: TGCAGTGCAAGGACAGGGGTTTCCTACGAGCAGTACTTC
CDR3aa: CSARTGVSYEQYF

j_gene: TRBJ2-3
abundance: -
v_gene: TRBV18
d_gene: -
CDR3nt: TGTGCCAGCTCACCACTAGAACTCCTGAGCTCAGATACGCAGTATTTT
CDR3aa: CASSPLELLSSDTQYF

j_gene: TRBJ2-7
abundance: -
v_gene: TRBV28
d_gene: -
CDR3nt: TGTGCCAGCAGTTCGGGCTTCCTAATCTACGAGCAGTACTTC
CDR3aa: CASSSGFLIYEQYF

j_gene: TRBJ2-7
abundance: many
v_gene: TRBV7-8
d_gene: TRBD2
CDR3nt: TGTGCCAGCAGCTTAGATGGCGGGAGAAGGTACGAGCAGTACTTC
CDR3aa: CASSLDGGRRYEQYF

j_gene: TRBJ1-6
abundance: many
v_gene: TRBV6-5
d_gene: -
CDR3nt: TGTGCCAGCGCTCGGCAATTTGTCAGGGCGTCGCCCCTCCACTTT
CDR3aa: CASARQFVRASPLHF

j_gene: TRBJ1-5
abundance: -
v_gene: TRBV5-8
d_gene: -
CDR3nt: TGTGCCAGCAGCTTGGATCAGAATAGCAATCAGCCCCAGCATTTT
CDR3aa: CASSLDQNSNQPQHF

j_gene: TRBJ2-7
abundance: many
v_gene: TRBV28
d_gene: -
CDR3nt: TGTGCCAGCAGTTTACAGCCGGGTCCCGAGCAGTACTTC
CDR3aa: CASSLQPGPEQYF

j_gene: TRBJ2-5
abundance: many
v_gene: TRBV15
d_gene: -
CDR3nt: TGTGCCACCAGAACAGGGCGCGAGGAGACCCAGTACTTC
CDR3aa: CATRTGREETQYF

j_gene: TRBJ2-1
abundance: many
v_gene: TRBV29-1
d_gene: -
CDR3nt: TGCAGCGTTGATTCTTGGAGCTCCTACAATGAGCAGTTCTTC
CDR3aa: CSVDSWSSYNEQFF

j_gene: TRBJ2-7
abundance: many
v_gene: TRBV5-1
d_gene: -
CDR3nt: TGCGCCAGCAGCCTGGACGGTGGGAAGGGCGAGCAGTACTTC
CDR3aa: CASSLDGGKGEQYF

j_gene: TRBJ2-7
abundance: many
v_gene: TRBV19
d_gene: TRBD2
CDR3nt: TGTGCCAGTAGCCCGATCGGGACTAGCGGGATACCGCCCCCAGGCGAGCAGTACTTC
CDR3aa: CASSPIGTSGIPPPGEQYF

j_gene: TRBJ2-1
abundance: many
v_gene: TRBV24-1
d_gene: -
CDR3nt: TGTGCCACCAGTGACCCCCCCAATGAGCAGTTCTTC
CDR3aa: CATSDPPNEQFF

j_gene: TRBJ2-3
abundance: many
v_gene: TRBV11-3
d_gene: -
CDR3nt: TGTGCCAGCAGCTACCTTTCAGATACGCAGTATTTT
CDR3aa: CASSYLSDTQYF

j_gene: TRBJ2-3
abundance: -
v_gene: TRBV20-1
d_gene: TRBD2
CDR3nt: TGCGGTGCGCGGACTAGCGGCGAGATGGATACGCAGTATTTT
CDR3aa: CGARTSGEMDTQYF

j_gene: TRBJ1-4
abundance: many
v_gene: TRBV20-1
d_gene: -
CDR3nt: TGCAGTGCTCGACCAACCGGGACTCGCGGGATAAATAATGAAAAACTGTTTTTT
CDR3aa: CSARPTGTRGINNEKLFF

j_gene: TRBJ2-7
abundance: -
v_gene: TRBV3-1
d_gene: TRBD2
CDR3nt: TGTGCCAGCAGCATCGGGGGGAACACCTACGAGCAGTACTTC
CDR3aa: CASSIGGNTYEQYF

j_gene: TRBJ2-3
abundance: many
v_gene: TRBV2
d_gene: -
CDR3nt: TGTGCCAGCAGTGAAGCGGTGGGGGGAGATACGCAGTATTTT
CDR3aa: CASSEAVGGDTQYF

j_gene: TRBJ2-1
abundance: many
v_gene: TRBV6-5
d_gene: -
CDR3nt: TGTGCCAGCAGTTATATATACCGGGGCAATGAGCAGTTCTTC
CDR3aa: CASSYIYRGNEQFF

j_gene: TRBJ1-2
abundance: many
v_gene: TRBV5-1
d_gene: TRBD1
CDR3nt: TGCGCCAGCAGCTTGTTCGCCACGGGGGACAGGGCTGGCTACACCTTC
CDR3aa: CASSLFATGDRAGYTF

j_gene: TRBJ2-2
abundance: many
v_gene: TRBV19
d_gene: -
CDR3nt: TGTGCCACCAACAGGGAGAGGGATTCGAACACCGGGGAGCTGTTTTTT
CDR3aa: CATNRERDSNTGELFF

j_gene: TRBJ1-2
abundance: -
v_gene: TRBV5-6
d_gene: -
CDR3nt: TGTGCCAGCAGCTCGGAGAGTGAAGCTAACTATGGCTACACCTTC
CDR3aa: CASSSESEANYGYTF

j_gene: TRBJ2-7
abundance: few
v_gene: TRBV6-2/TRBV6-3
d_gene: -
CDR3nt: TGTGCCAGCAGTTTGGGACATCTATACGAGCAGTACTTC
CDR3aa: CASSLGHLYEQYF

j_gene: TRBJ2-1
abundance: -
v_gene: TRBV30
d_gene: -
CDR3nt: TGTGCCTGGAGTGTTTACGCAGGGGGGAGGGATGAGCAGTTCTTC
CDR3aa: CAWSVYAGGRDEQFF

j_gene: TRBJ2-1
abundance: few
v_gene: TRBV28
d_gene: TRBD2
CDR3nt: TGTGCCAGCAGTTCCCCGAGTGGTAGCGGGAGGCGGCAGTTCTTC
CDR3aa: CASSSPSGSGRRQFF

j_gene: TRBJ2-7
abundance: -
v_gene: TRBV27
d_gene: -
CDR3nt: TGTGCCAGCAGTTTAAGCGGGCCCCTCTGCGAGCAGTACTTC
CDR3aa: CASSLSGPLCEQYF

j_gene: TRBJ1-4
abundance: many
v_gene: TRBV9
d_gene: -
CDR3nt: TGTGCCAGCAGCATCCGACGGGGGGGTGAAGAAAAACTGTTTTTT
CDR3aa: CASSIRRGGEEKLFF

j_gene: TRBJ2-7
abundance: many
v_gene: TRBV27
d_gene: -
CDR3nt: TGTGCCAGCAGTCCCACCCCCGGGTTAGGGTACGAGCAGTACTTC
CDR3aa: CASSPTPGLGYEQYF

j_gene: TRBJ1-2
abundance: many
v_gene: TRBV10-3
d_gene: -
CDR3nt: TGTGCCATCAGTGGGGGCAGGGATTTGGATGGCTACACCTTC
CDR3aa: CAISGGRDLDGYTF

j_gene: TRBJ1-2
abundance: many
v_gene: TRBV19
d_gene: TRBD1
CDR3nt: TGTGCCAGTAGTTCGGACAGGAGATGGGATGGCTACACCTTC
CDR3aa: CASSSDRRWDGYTF

j_gene: TRBJ2-7
abundance: many
v_gene: TRBV7-2
d_gene: -
CDR3nt: TGTGCCAGCAGCTTCGATGCTAACGAGCAGTACTTC
CDR3aa: CASSFDANEQYF

j_gene: TRBJ2-1
abundance: many
v_gene: TRBV10-3
d_gene: TRBD2
CDR3nt: TGTGCCATCAGTGCCGACTGGGAGGGGAATGAGCAGTTCTTC
CDR3aa: CAISADWEGNEQFF

j_gene: TRBJ1-5
abundance: -
v_gene: TRBV5-6
d_gene: TRBD1
CDR3nt: TGTGCCAGCAGCCGTACAGGGGTTTTGAATCAGCCCCAGCATTTT
CDR3aa: CASSRTGVLNQPQHF

j_gene: TRBJ2-7
abundance: many
v_gene: TRBV6-1
d_gene: TRBD2
CDR3nt: TGTGCCAGCAGTGTGGTCCTTCCCCGGACTAGCTCCTACGAGCAGTACTTC
CDR3aa: CASSVVLPRTSSYEQYF